Below are 18 T cell receptor beta chains sequenced from a single sample in a study of regulatory T cells in long-lasting Graves disease. The time point here: newly diagnosed GD, antithyroid drugs for less than 3 months. Researchers made the TCR library from RNA that was extracted from PBMCs. Libraries of TCR beta came from iRepertoire HTBI primers plus Arm-PCR of CDR3 regions. TCRdb reprocessed the multiplex PCR reads via MiXCR and lists one record per CDR3 protein. Counted here are around 450,000 distinct CDR3 sequences, about 15% occurring once; the ten biggest clones make up over 7%. These same records also appear under a second study, on T cells in Graves' hyperthyroidism and ophthalmopathy.

Sample: peripheral blood mononuclear cells (PBMCs), taken at new diagnosis, from a patient treated with antithyroid drugs. The source is a woman aged 40 to 49 with Graves disease.

This clonotype has just one count. A much larger clone lies one base from this, so it may be a read error. The chain carries TRBV29-1 and TRBJ2-5; D is possibly TRBD1 or TRBD2 (6 bases each). The CDR3 length is 17 residues. CDR1 and CDR2 (germline): SQVTM, ANQGSEA. CDR3 loop: CSVQGPGVIPSQEAQYF. CDR3 sequence (DNA): TGCAGCGTTCAGGGGCCGGGAGTAATCCCCTCACAAGAGGCCCAGTACTTC. The full variable domain, in which reference TRBV29-1 and TRBJ2-5 provide the parts outside the CDR3, is SAVISQKPSRDICQRGTSLTIQCQVDSQVTMMFWYRQQPGQSLTLIATANQGSEATYESGFVIDKFPISRPNLTFSTLTVSNMSPEDSSIYLCSVQGPGVIPSQEAQYFGPGTRLLVL.

This clonotype was picked up many times. This chain joins TRBV12-3 or TRBV12-4 and TRBJ1-3; TRBD1 agrees at 7 bases. V dropped 7 bases and J dropped 2; count of bases not matched to a gene: 11. The CDR3 length is 16 residues. The CDR3: CASTAPDRVTGNTIYF. CDR3 coding DNA: TGTGCCAGCACCGCCCCAGACAGGGTGACTGGAAACACCATATATTTT.

This clonotype was picked up a small number of times. DNA of the CDR3: TGTGCCAGCAGTTACGGGGCAGCGGGGGGGGATAATGAGCAGTTCTTC. This encodes CASSYGAAGGDNEQFF. This rearrangement joins TRBV6-5 to TRBJ2-1; 10 bases align to TRBD2. Germline V CDR1 and CDR2: MNHEY, SVGAGI. Losses at the gene ends were 2 bases for V and 7 bases for J; bases not matched to a gene: 8. The CDR3 has 16 amino acids.

Of note for this clonotype: The likely explanation is a read error, given a far larger clone one base away. The V and J genes are TRBV11-2 and TRBJ2-3, with 8 bases lining up with TRBD1. The CDR3 contains 15 residues. After removal of 5 bases from V and 0 bases from J, the junction contained 4 bases not matched to a gene. The germline gives CDR1 SGHAT, CDR2 FQNNGV. Written as DNA, the CDR3 is TGTGCCAGCAGCCTGACAGGGGTCAGCACAGATACGCAGTATTTT. Translation gives CASSLTGVSTDTQYF. Together with reference TRBV11-2 and TRBJ2-3, the CDR3 gives the full variable domain: EAGVAQSPRYKIIEKRQSVAFWCNPISGHATLYWYQQILGQGPKLLIQFQNNGVVDDSQLPKDRFSAERLKGVDSTLKIQPAKLEDSAVYLCASSLTGVSTDTQYFGPGTRLTVL.

This clonotype was recorded at least ten times. The DNA for the CDR3 is TGTGCCAGCAGCCCTCGACAGGGAAGCACCGGGGAGCTGTTTTTT. This sequence encodes CASSPRQGSTGELFF. V usage is TRBV11-2 and J usage is TRBJ2-2; TRBD1 agrees at 7 bases. The germline V gene encodes CDR1 SGHAT and CDR2 FQNNGV. The CDR3 runs to 15 residues. V was clipped by 5 bases and J by 4 bases; unmatched bases: 7.

This clonotype has at least ten counts. The chain is built from TRBV28 and TRBJ1-2, with 9 bases that match TRBD1. J was trimmed by 7 bases and V by 5 bases; bases with no gene match: 11. CDR1 and CDR2 from the germline V gene are MDHEN and SYDVKM. This CDR3 contains 15 residues. CDR3 amino acids: CASSNSGTGSSGYTF. CDR3 nucleotide sequence: TGTGCCAGCAGTAATTCCGGGACAGGGAGCTCTGGCTACACCTTC.

This clonotype was seen repeatedly, ten times or more. The V and J genes are TRBV7-3 and TRBJ2-2; 7 nucleotides line up with TRBD1. The CDR3 covers 17 residues. V was pared by 5 bases and J by 4 bases, with 13 bases of the junction left unmatched. Germline lookup yields CDR1 SGHTA and CDR2 FQGTGA. The chain's CDR3 is CASSRTGTDYITGELFF. The CDR3 DNA sequence: TGTGCCAGCAGCCGTACCGGGACAGACTACATCACCGGGGAGCTGTTTTTT. The variable domain in full, completed from reference TRBV7-3 and TRBJ2-2, reads GAGVSQTPSNKVTEKGKYVELRCDPISGHTALYWYRQSLGQGPEFLIYFQGTGAADDSGLPNDRFFAVRPEGSVSTLKIQRTERGDSAVYLCASSRTGTDYITGELFFGEGSRLTVL.

This clonotype was seen a few times. A read error may produce the germline difference seen at one junction end. The genes are TRBV6-2 or TRBV6-3 and TRBJ2-7, with 7 bases matching TRBD1. In germline, CDR1 is MNHEY, CDR2 SVGEGT. This CDR3 is 17 amino acids long. The CDR3: CVSSVELRDSLSYEQYF. In DNA form, the CDR3 reads TGTGTCAGCAGTGTAGAATTACGGGACAGCCTTTCCTACGAGCAGTACTTC.

This clonotype was detected ten times or more. The genes are TRBV7-9 and TRBJ1-1; maybe TRBD1 (6 bases). Per the germline V gene, CDR1 is SEHNR and CDR2 is FQNEAQ (reference sequence). CDR3 length equals 13 residues. Deletions cut 2 bases from V and 4 bases from J, with 8 bases between. CDR3 DNA: TGTGCCAGCAGCTTACTACAGGGCACTGAAGCTTTCTTT. Translated: CASSLLQGTEAFF. Supplemented by reference TRBV7-9 and TRBJ1-1, the full variable domain reads DTGVSQNPRHKITKRGQNVTFRCDPISEHNRLYWYRQTLGQGPEFLTYFQNEAQLEKSRLLSDRFSAERPKGSFSTLEIQRTEQGDSAMYLCASSLLQGTEAFFGQGTRLTVV.

Turning to this clonotype: A read error may be the cause here, since a much bigger clone is one base away. The chain recombines TRBV11-1 with TRBJ1-5; 10 bases map to TRBD1. Germline V CDR1 and CDR2: SGHAT, FQDESV (reference sequence). The length of the CDR3 is 19 residues. Trimming cost V 7 bases and J 0 bases; bases outside gene matches: 15. The CDR3 region is CASIPHRTGGKHSNQPQHF. CDR3 coding DNA: TGTGCCAGCATCCCCCATAGGACAGGGGGAAAGCATAGCAATCAGCCCCAGCATTTT.

A remark on this clonotype: A much larger clone differs from this one at a single base, so this may be a read error. The chain carries TRBV3-1 and TRBJ1-1, with 7 bases fitting TRBD1. CDR1 and CDR2 (germline): LGHDT, YNNKEL (reference sequence). Trimming removed 7 bases from V and 5 bases from J; junction bases left unmatched: 13. This CDR3 comprises 15 residues. Here the CDR3 reads CASNQTGFGETEAFF. The DNA of the CDR3 is TGTGCCAGCAACCAGACAGGGTTTGGAGAAACTGAAGCTTTCTTT.

This clonotype showed up many times. CDR3 in amino acids: CASSARTECTF. Written as DNA, the CDR3 is TGTGCCAGTAGTGCCCGGACGGAATGCACCTTC. The V gene is TRBV19, the J gene TRBJ1-2; D uncertain. CDR1 and CDR2 (germline): LNHDA, SQIVND (reference sequence). The CDR3 runs to 11 residues. Between the trimmed V and J ends, which lost 5 bases and 13 bases, there was a span of 14 bases.

Many counts were recorded for this clonotype. V and J are TRBV28 and TRBJ1-5; 7 positions agree with TRBD1. This CDR3 spans 15 amino acids. Unmatched junction bases numbered 11, after V lost 6 bases and J lost 6 bases. Per the germline V gene, CDR1 is MDHEN and CDR2 is SYDVKM. The CDR3 DNA reads TGTGCCAGCAGCCCAAGGGGGAGGGGGCGTCAGCCCCAGCATTTT. It codes for CASSPRGRGRQPQHF.

This clonotype was observed at least ten times. The chain employs TRBV2 and TRBJ1-1; possibly TRBD1 for D (5 bases). There are 15 residues in the CDR3. V dropped 5 bases and J dropped 1 base, with 14 bases sitting between them. The germline V gene encodes CDR1 SNHLY and CDR2 FYNNEI. CDR3 loop: CASSLRDGENTEAFF. The CDR3 bases are TGTGCCAGCAGTCTCCGGGACGGGGAGAACACTGAAGCTTTCTTT.

The chain recombines TRBV7-3 with TRBJ2-3, with TRBD2 as a possible D gene (7 bases). The CDR3 sequence is 15 residues long. Trimming took off 1 base at V and 4 bases at J, with 12 bases between the two ends. Germline CDR1 is SGHTA and CDR2 is FQGTGA. The CDR3 loop is CASSLKGGDADTQYF. The CDR3 coding sequence is TGTGCCAGCAGCTTAAAGGGGGGGGATGCAGATACGCAGTATTTT.

This chain connects TRBV3-2 to TRBJ2-1; the D segment call TRBD2 is taken from the table without a DNA check. TRBV3-2 represents a pseudogene. The CDR3 contains 18 residues. CDR3 in amino acids: CASSQDWTSASSYNEQFF. The DNA of the CDR3 is TGTGCCAGCAGCCAAGATTGGACTAGCGCCAGCTCCTACAATGAGCAGTTCTTC.

This chain joins TRBV14 and TRBJ2-7; D ambiguous. Between the trimmed V and J ends, which lost 3 bases and 0 bases, there was a span of 9 bases. This CDR3 has 14 amino acids. Germline CDR1 reads SGHDN; CDR2 reads FVKESK. The CDR3 region is CASSQDPISYEQYF. The CDR3 nucleotides are TGTGCCAGCAGCCAGGATCCTATCTCCTACGAGCAGTACTTC.

This chain joins TRBV7-9 and TRBJ2-1; D is unresolved. V was pared by 5 bases and J by 8 bases, with 10 bases between. The CDR3 has 12 amino acids. The V gene's germline CDR1 is SEHNR and CDR2 FQNEAQ (reference sequence). The CDR3 loop reads CASSQVVHEQFF. The CDR3 nucleotides are TGTGCCAGCAGCCAGGTAGTCCATGAGCAGTTCTTC.